This is a list of T cell receptor beta chains from one sample in a study of human T cells and chemical hapten exposure. TCRdb fed the RACE reads into MiXCR, producing one record per CDR3 protein. The sample has 35,000 to 55,000 distinct CDR3 sequences, approximately 10% seen once; the top ten hold 14% to 15%. This specimen consisted of whole blood, obtained in connection with sensitization to the hapten diphenylcyclopropenone (DPC). The receptors here all came from a woman aged 25 to 39 with alopecia areata. Some clones in this sample may be carry-over from other donors' samples. Each CDR3 is given with its conserved first and last residue. The D gene is left open where the match is weak. Rows give clone size only sometimes, using once, few, many, or a class for an expanded clone.

j_gene | len | abundance | d_gene | v_gene | CDR3aa | CDR3nt
TRBJ1-5 | 14 | - | TRBD1 | TRBV19 | CASSMTGGHQPQHF | TGTGCCAGTAGTATGACAGGGGGCCATCAGCCCCAGCATTTT
TRBJ1-1 | 15 | - | - | TRBV20-1 | CSARPTGNWDTEAFF | TGCAGTGCTCGCCCCACAGGGAATTGGGACACTGAAGCTTTCTTT
TRBJ2-7 | 14 | - | - | TRBV9 | CASSEGDFTYEQYF | TGTGCCAGCAGTGAAGGTGATTTCACCTACGAGCAGTACTTC
TRBJ1-6 | 15 | few | - | TRBV7-8 | CASSLRGTYNSPLHF | TGTGCCAGCAGCTTACGGGGCACCTATAATTCACCCCTCCACTTT
TRBJ1-2 | 16 | many | TRBD1 | TRBV13 | CASSLGMDRGTYGYTF | TGTGCCAGCAGCTTAGGGATGGACAGGGGTACCTATGGCTACACCTTC
TRBJ1-1 | 14 | - | - | TRBV5-1 | CASSWEADYTEAFF | TGCGCCAGCAGCTGGGAGGCAGACTACACTGAAGCTTTCTTT
TRBJ1-1 | 14 | - | TRBD1 | TRBV19 | CASSRDSINTEAFF | TGTGCCAGTAGCCGGGACAGCATCAACACTGAAGCTTTCTTT
TRBJ2-3 | 14 | - | - | TRBV28 | CASSLEGPPDTQYF | TGTGCCAGCAGTTTAGAGGGGCCCCCAGATACGCAGTATTTT
TRBJ2-3 | 17 | many | - | TRBV5-5 | CASSLGTGWQGGDTQYF | TGTGCCAGCAGCTTGGGGACCGGTTGGCAGGGTGGAGATACGCAGTATTTT
TRBJ1-5 | 16 | many | TRBD1 | TRBV23-1 | CASSQSRGGAIQPQHF | TGCGCCAGCAGTCAATCGAGAGGGGGCGCGATTCAGCCCCAGCATTTT
TRBJ1-1 | 16 | few | - | TRBV3-1 | CASSQDRDGGVTEAFF | TGTGCCAGCAGCCAAGATCGCGACGGAGGGGTCACTGAAGCTTTCTTT
TRBJ2-7 | 14 | few | - | TRBV20-1 | CSAAPGLGWDEQYF | TGCAGTGCTGCCCCCGGGCTGGGGTGGGACGAGCAGTACTTC
TRBJ2-4 | 14 | - | - | TRBV7-9 | CASSSPPRENIQYF | TGTGCCAGCAGCTCGCCGCCCCGGGAAAACATTCAGTACTTC
TRBJ1-1 | 17 | - | TRBD1 | TRBV2 | CASSDPRGLFMNTEAFF | TGTGCCAGCAGTGATCCCAGGGGGCTCTTCATGAACACTGAAGCTTTCTTT
TRBJ2-1 | 14 | many | - | TRBV7-8 | CASSLAMGINEQFF | TGTGCCAGCAGCTTAGCGATGGGTATCAATGAGCAGTTCTTC
TRBJ2-7 | 16 | few | TRBD1 | TRBV7-9 | CASSLAGRTGSNEQYF | TGTGCCAGCAGCTTAGCCGGCCGGACAGGGTCCAACGAGCAGTACTTC
TRBJ2-2 | 16 | many | TRBD1 | TRBV20-1 | CSASFGTGVDTGELFF | TGCAGTGCTAGTTTCGGGACAGGGGTGGACACCGGGGAGCTGTTTTTT
TRBJ2-7 | 14 | many | - | TRBV5-1 | CASSLASGLDEQYF | TGCGCCAGCAGCTTGGCCTCGGGGTTGGACGAGCAGTACTTC
TRBJ2-7 | 18 | - | TRBD2 | TRBV28 | CASSSGLAGGSSSYEQYF | TGTGCCAGCAGTTCGGGACTAGCGGGGGGTTCCAGCTCCTACGAGCAGTACTTC
TRBJ2-5 | 15 | few | - | TRBV13 | CASSLGTGGKETQYF | TGTGCCAGCAGCCTGGGGACCGGGGGTAAAGAGACCCAGTACTTC
TRBJ2-5 | 13 | - | - | TRBV12-2 | CASRPRGKETQYF | TGTGCAAGTCGTCCCAGAGGAAAAGAGACCCAGTACTTC
TRBJ1-2 | 15 | many | TRBD1 | TRBV18 | CASSPSAGQGNGYTF | TGTGCCAGCTCACCCTCCGCGGGACAGGGAAATGGCTACACCTTC
TRBJ2-4 | 18 | few | - | TRBV7-2 | CASSLDSQVILAKNIQYF | TGTGCCAGCAGCTTAGACTCACAGGTTATCCTAGCCAAAAACATTCAGTACTTC
TRBJ2-4 | 14 | - | - | TRBV20-1 | CSAPARLAKNIQYF | TGCAGTGCTCCCGCCCGCCTGGCCAAAAACATTCAGTACTTC
TRBJ1-1 | 14 | - | TRBD1 | TRBV28 | CASRQQGALGEAFF | TGTGCCAGCAGGCAACAGGGGGCACTGGGTGAAGCTTTCTTT
TRBJ1-3 | 16 | few | - | TRBV3-1 | CASSPFQGSSGNTIYF | TGTGCCAGCAGCCCCTTTCAGGGGAGCTCTGGAAACACCATATATTTT
TRBJ2-1 | 11 | few | - | TRBV19 | CASRASNEQFF | TGTGCCAGTAGGGCTTCTAATGAGCAGTTCTTC
TRBJ1-6 | 13 | - | TRBD1 | TRBV10-3 | CAASGTDYSPLHF | TGTGCCGCGTCCGGGACAGATTATTCACCCCTCCACTTT
TRBJ2-3 | 13 | - | - | TRBV7-2 | CASSHPPPDTQYF | TGTGCCAGCAGCCATCCCCCCCCAGATACGCAGTATTTT
TRBJ2-5 | 16 | - | - | TRBV7-9 | CASRDGTGAIQETQYF | TGTGCCAGCAGGGACGGAACGGGGGCGATCCAAGAGACCCAGTACTTC
TRBJ1-2 | 14 | - | - | TRBV19 | CASSPRRSGASYTF | TGTGCCAGTAGTCCGCGACGGAGCGGGGCTAGCTACACCTTC
TRBJ2-6 | 16 | few | TRBD1 | TRBV19 | CASSPGQGSGANVLTF | TGTGCCAGTAGTCCGGGACAGGGCTCTGGGGCCAACGTCCTGACTTTC
TRBJ2-3 | 17 | many | - | TRBV4-2 | CASSQWPLQGRTDTQYF | TGTGCCAGCAGCCAATGGCCTCTACAGGGTCGGACAGATACGCAGTATTTT
TRBJ2-7 | 16 | few | TRBD1 | TRBV2 | CASSVGPGQGSYEQYF | TGTGCCAGCAGTGTCGGTCCGGGACAGGGCTCTTACGAGCAGTACTTC
TRBJ1-1 | 12 | - | - | TRBV5-4 | CASSLMNTEAFF | TGTGCCAGCAGCTTAATGAACACTGAAGCTTTCTTT
TRBJ1-6 | 14 | - | TRBD1 | TRBV7-8 | CASSLDRGNSPLHF | TGTGCCAGCAGCCTGGACAGGGGCAATTCACCCCTCCACTTT
TRBJ2-6 | 17 | - | - | TRBV3-1 | CASSQADIISGANVLAF | TGTGCCAGCAGCCAAGCCGACATAATCTCTGGGGCCAACGTCCTGGCTTTC
TRBJ2-3 | 16 | few | - | TRBV7-3 | CASSPGGPSSTDTQYF | TGTGCCAGCAGCCCCGGGGGGCCATCTAGCACAGATACGCAGTATTTT
TRBJ1-4 | 13 | - | - | TRBV30 | CAWSVPPNEKLFF | TGTGCCTGGAGTGTACCGCCTAATGAAAAACTGTTTTTT
TRBJ2-2 | 14 | - | - | TRBV7-3 | CASSLTLNTGELFF | TGTGCCAGCAGCTTAACATTGAACACCGGGGAGCTGTTTTTT
TRBJ2-7 | 13 | - | - | TRBV16 | CASSTDRLSEQYF | TGTGCCAGCAGCACCGACAGGTTGTCCGAGCAGTACTTC
TRBJ2-7 | 14 | many | - | TRBV28 | CASRSGGSLYEQYF | TGTGCCAGCAGGTCGGGGGGCTCGTTATACGAGCAGTACTTC
TRBJ1-6 | 13 | few | - | TRBV20-1 | CSAGGKGYSPLHF | TGCAGTGCTGGGGGGAAGGGTTATTCACCCCTCCACTTT
TRBJ1-2 | 13 | - | - | TRBV6-4 | CASSDGGEYGYTF | TGTGCCAGCAGTGACGGCGGGGAATATGGCTACACCTTC
TRBJ2-3 | 12 | few | - | TRBV13 | CASSILPDTQYF | TGTGCCAGCAGCATCCTACCAGATACGCAGTATTTT
TRBJ2-6 | 15 | few | - | TRBV9 | CASSPGGSGANVLTF | TGTGCCAGCAGCCCTGGGGGCTCTGGGGCCAACGTCCTGACTTTC
TRBJ2-3 | 15 | few | - | TRBV6-1 | CASSGTGFPTDTQYF | TGTGCCAGCAGTGGAACCGGATTCCCCACAGATACGCAGTATTTT
TRBJ2-5 | 17 | - | - | TRBV5-1 | CASSPGDKRTDSQTQYF | TGCGCCAGCAGCCCCGGAGATAAGAGGACAGACAGCCAGACCCAGTACTTC
TRBJ2-3 | 16 | many | TRBD2 | TRBV20-1 | CSARPLRTSGVDTQYF | TGCAGTGCTAGACCACTCCGGACTAGCGGGGTCGATACGCAGTATTTT
TRBJ2-1 | 15 | many | - | TRBV11-2 | CASLKTDSAYNEQFF | TGTGCCAGCCTAAAGACGGACAGCGCATACAATGAGCAGTTCTTC
TRBJ2-3 | 13 | - | - | TRBV28 | CASSFYPGDTQYF | TGTGCCAGCAGTTTTTACCCGGGTGATACGCAGTATTTT
TRBJ2-7 | 15 | - | TRBD1 | TRBV12-3/TRBV12-4 | CASSLRVYRGDEQYF | TGTGCCAGCAGTTTAAGGGTCTACAGGGGGGACGAGCAGTACTTC
TRBJ2-5 | 15 | many | - | TRBV20-1 | CSAGLFGRTQETQYF | TGCAGTGCTGGACTTTTTGGGCGGACCCAAGAGACCCAGTACTTC